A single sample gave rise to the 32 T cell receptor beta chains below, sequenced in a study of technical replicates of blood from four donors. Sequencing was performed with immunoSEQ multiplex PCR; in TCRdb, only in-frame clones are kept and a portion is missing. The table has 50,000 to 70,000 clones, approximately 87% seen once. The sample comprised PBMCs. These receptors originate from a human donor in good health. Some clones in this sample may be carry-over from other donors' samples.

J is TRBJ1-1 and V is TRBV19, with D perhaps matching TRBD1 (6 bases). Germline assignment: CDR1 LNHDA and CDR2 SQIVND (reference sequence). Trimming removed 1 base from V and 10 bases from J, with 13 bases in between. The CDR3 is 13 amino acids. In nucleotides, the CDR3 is TGTGCCAGTAGTATAGCCTCAGGGGATTCAGCTTTCTTT. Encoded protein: CASSIASGDSAFF.

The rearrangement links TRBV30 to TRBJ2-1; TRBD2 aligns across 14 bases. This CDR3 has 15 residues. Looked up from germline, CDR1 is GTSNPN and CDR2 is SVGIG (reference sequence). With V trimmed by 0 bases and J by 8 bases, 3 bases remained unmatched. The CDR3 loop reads CAWSVGTSGSDEQFF. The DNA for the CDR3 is TGTGCCTGGAGTGTCGGGACTAGCGGGAGTGATGAGCAGTTCTTC.

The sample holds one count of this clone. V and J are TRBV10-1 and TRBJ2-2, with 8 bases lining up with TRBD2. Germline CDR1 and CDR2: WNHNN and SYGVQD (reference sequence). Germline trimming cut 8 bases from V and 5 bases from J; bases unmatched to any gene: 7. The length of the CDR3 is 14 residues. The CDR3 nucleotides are TGCGCCAGCTATACGGGAGGGGAGACCGGGGAGCTGTTTTTT. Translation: CASYTGGETGELFF.

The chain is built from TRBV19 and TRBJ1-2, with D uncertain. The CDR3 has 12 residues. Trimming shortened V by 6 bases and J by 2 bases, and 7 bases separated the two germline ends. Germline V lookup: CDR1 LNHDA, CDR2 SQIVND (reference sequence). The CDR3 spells CASSAVNYGYTF. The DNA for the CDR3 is TGTGCCAGTAGCGCGGTGAACTATGGCTACACCTTC.

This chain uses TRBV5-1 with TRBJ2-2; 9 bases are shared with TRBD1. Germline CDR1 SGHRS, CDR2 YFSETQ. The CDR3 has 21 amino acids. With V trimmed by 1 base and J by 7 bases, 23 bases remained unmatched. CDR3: CASSLLFPRDRVTSDLGELFF. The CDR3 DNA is TGCGCCAGCAGCTTGCTCTTTCCCCGGGACAGGGTCACGTCCGACCTCGGGGAGCTGTTTTTT.

CDR3 residues: CASSYSGRGRTEAFF. In DNA form, the CDR3 reads TGTGCCAGCAGTTACTCCGGCAGGGGCAGGACTGAAGCTTTCTTT. The rearrangement uses TRBV6-6 and TRBJ1-1; possibly TRBD1 for D (6 bases). CDR1 is MNHNY, CDR2 SVGAGI, per germline (reference sequence). This CDR3 is built from 15 residues. The V end was cut by 0 bases, the J end by 5 bases, with 13 bases between.

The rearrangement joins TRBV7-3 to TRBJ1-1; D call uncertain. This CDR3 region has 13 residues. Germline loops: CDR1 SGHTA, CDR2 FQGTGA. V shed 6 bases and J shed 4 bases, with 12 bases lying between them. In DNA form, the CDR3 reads TGTGCCAGCAGTTCTGAGTCGGGCACTGAAGCTTTCTTT. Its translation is CASSSESGTEAFF.

The CDR3 DNA follows: TGTGCCAGCAGTGAATGGCTAGCAACAGATACGCAGTATTTT. It codes for CASSEWLATDTQYF. This chain connects TRBV2 to TRBJ2-3; possibly TRBD2 for D (5 bases). From germline, CDR1 is SNHLY and CDR2 FYNNEI. Trimming left V 2 bases short and J 3 bases short, with 9 bases between. This CDR3 region has 14 residues.

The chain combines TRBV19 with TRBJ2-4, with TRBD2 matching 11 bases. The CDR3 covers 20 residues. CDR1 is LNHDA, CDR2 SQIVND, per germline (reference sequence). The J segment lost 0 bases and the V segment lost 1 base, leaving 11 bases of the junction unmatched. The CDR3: CASSIAPGLAETLAKNIQYF. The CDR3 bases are TGTGCCAGTAGTATAGCGCCGGGACTAGCGGAGACCCTAGCCAAAAACATTCAGTACTTC.

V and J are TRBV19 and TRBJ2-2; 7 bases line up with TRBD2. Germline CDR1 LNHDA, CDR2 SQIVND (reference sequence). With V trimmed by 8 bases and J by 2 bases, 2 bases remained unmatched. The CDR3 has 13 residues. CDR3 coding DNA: TGTGCCAGTCGACTAGCTAACACCGGGGAGCTGTTTTTT. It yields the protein CASRLANTGELFF.

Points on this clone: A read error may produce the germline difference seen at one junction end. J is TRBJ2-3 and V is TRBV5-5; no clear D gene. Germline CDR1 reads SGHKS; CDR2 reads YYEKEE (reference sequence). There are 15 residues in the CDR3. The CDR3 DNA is TGTGCCAGCACCTTGGCCGGGTCTAGCACAGATACGCAGTATTTT. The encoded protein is CASTLAGSSTDTQYF.

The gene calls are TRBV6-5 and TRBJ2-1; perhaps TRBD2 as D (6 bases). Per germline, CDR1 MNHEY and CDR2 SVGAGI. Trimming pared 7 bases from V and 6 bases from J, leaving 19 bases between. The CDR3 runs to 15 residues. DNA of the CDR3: TGTGCCAGCACGGACGCGACTAGTCGGGTCAATGAGCAGTTCTTC. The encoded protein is CASTDATSRVNEQFF.

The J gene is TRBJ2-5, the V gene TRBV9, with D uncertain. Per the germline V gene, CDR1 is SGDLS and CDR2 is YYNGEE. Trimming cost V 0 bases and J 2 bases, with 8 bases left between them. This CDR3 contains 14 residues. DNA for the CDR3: TGTGCCAGCAGCGTAGATCGGGTGCAAGAGACCCAGTACTTC. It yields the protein CASSVDRVQETQYF. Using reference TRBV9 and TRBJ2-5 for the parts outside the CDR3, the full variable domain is DSGVTQTPKHLITATGQRVTLRCSPRSGDLSVYWYQQSLDQGLQFLIQYYNGEERAKGNILERFSAQQFPDLHSELNLSSLELGDSALYFCASSVDRVQETQYFGPGTRLLVL.

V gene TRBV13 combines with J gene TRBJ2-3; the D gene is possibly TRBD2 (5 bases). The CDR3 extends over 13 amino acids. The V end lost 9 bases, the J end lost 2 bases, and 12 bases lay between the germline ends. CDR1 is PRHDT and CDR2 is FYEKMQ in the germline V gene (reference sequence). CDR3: CASTRRFTDTQYF. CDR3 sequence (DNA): TGTGCCAGTACTAGGCGGTTCACAGATACGCAGTATTTT.

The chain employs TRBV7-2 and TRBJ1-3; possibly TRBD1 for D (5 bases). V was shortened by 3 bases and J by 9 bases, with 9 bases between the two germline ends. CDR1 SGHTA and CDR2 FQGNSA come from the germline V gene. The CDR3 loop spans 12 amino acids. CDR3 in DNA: TGTGCCAGCAGCTTGGGGGGTCCCACCATATATTTT. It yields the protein CASSLGGPTIYF. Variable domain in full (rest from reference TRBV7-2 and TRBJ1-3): GAGVSQSPSNKVTEKGKDVELRCDPISGHTALYWYRQSLGQGLEFLIYFQGNSAPDKSGLPSDRFSAERTGGSVSTLTIQRTQQEDSAVYLCASSLGGPTIYFGEGSWLTVV.

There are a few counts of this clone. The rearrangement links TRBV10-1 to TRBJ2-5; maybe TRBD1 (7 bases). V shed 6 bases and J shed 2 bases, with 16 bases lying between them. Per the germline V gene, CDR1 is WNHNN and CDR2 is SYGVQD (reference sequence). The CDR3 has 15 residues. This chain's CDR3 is CASSARGAVQETQYF. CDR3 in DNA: TGCGCCAGCAGCGCCAGGGGGGCGGTGCAAGAGACCCAGTACTTC.

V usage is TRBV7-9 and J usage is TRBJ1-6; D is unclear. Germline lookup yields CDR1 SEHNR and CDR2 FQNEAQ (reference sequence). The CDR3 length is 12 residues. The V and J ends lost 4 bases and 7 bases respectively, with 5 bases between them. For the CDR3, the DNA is TGTGCCAGCAGCTCAGGAAATTCACCCCTCCACTTT. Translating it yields CASSSGNSPLHF.

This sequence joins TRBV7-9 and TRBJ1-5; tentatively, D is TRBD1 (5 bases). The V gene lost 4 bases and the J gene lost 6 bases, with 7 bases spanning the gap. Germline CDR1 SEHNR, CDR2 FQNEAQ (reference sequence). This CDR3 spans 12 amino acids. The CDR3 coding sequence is TGTGCCAGCAGCTCCAGGGTTCAGCCCCAGCATTTT. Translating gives CASSSRVQPQHF. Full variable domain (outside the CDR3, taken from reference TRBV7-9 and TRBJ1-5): DTGVSQNPRHKITKRGQNVTFRCDPISEHNRLYWYRQTLGQGPEFLTYFQNEAQLEKSRLLSDRFSAERPKGSFSTLEIQRTEQGDSAMYLCASSSRVQPQHFGDGTRLSIL.

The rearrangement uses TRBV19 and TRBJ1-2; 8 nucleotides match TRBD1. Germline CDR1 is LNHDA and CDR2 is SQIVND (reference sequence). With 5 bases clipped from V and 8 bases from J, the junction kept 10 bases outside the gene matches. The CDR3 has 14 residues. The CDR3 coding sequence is TGTGCCAGTAGTCTTGTCGGACAGGGCCGGGGCTACACCTTC. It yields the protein CASSLVGQGRGYTF.

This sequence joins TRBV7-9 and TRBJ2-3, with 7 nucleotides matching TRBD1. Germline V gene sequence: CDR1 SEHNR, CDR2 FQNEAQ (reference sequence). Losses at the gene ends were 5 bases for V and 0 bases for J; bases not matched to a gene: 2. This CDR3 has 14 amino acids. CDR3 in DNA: TGTGCCAGCAGCCCGGACAGGAGCACAGATACGCAGTATTTT. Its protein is CASSPDRSTDTQYF.

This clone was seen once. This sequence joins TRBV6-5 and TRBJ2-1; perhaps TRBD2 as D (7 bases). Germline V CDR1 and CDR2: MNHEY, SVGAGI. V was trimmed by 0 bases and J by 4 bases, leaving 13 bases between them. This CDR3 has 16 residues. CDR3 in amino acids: CASSYSGGATYNEQFF. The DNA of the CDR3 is TGTGCCAGCAGTTACTCTGGGGGGGCAACGTACAATGAGCAGTTCTTC.

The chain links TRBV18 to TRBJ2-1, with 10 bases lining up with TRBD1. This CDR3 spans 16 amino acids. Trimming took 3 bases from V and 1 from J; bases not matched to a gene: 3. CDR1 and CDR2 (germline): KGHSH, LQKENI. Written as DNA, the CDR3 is TGTGCCAGCTCACCGCCGGGACAGGGGTCCTACAATGAGCAGTTCTTC. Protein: CASSPPGQGSYNEQFF.

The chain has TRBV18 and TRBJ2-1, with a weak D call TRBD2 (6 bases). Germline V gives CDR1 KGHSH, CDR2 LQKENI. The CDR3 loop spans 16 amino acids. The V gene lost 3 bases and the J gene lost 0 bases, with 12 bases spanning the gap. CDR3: CASSPPRGSSYNEQFF. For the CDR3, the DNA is TGTGCCAGCTCACCCCCACGGGGGAGCTCCTACAATGAGCAGTTCTTC. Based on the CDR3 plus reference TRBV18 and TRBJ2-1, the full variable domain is NAGVMQNPRHLVRRRGQEARLRCSPMKGHSHVYWYRQLPEEGLKFMVYLQKENIIDESGMPKERFSAEFPKEGPSILRIQQVVRGDSAAYFCASSPPRGSSYNEQFFGPGTRLTVL.

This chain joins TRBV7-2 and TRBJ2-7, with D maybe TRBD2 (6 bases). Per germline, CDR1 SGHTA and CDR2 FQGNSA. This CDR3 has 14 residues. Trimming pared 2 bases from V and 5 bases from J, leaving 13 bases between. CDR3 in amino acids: CASSLWLPSDEQYF. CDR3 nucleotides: TGTGCCAGCAGCTTATGGTTGCCTAGCGACGAGCAGTACTTC.

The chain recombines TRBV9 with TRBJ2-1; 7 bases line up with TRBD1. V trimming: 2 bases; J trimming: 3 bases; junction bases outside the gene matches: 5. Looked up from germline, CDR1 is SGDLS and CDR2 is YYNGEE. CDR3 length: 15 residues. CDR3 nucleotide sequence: TGTGCCAGCAGCGTGACCGGGACAGACTACAATGAGCAGTTCTTC. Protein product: CASSVTGTDYNEQFF.

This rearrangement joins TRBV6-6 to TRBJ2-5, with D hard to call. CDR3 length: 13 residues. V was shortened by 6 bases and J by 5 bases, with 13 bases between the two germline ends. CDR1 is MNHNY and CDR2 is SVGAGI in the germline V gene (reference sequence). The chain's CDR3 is CASREGGLETQYF. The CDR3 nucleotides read TGTGCCAGCAGAGAAGGTGGGCTGGAGACCCAGTACTTC.

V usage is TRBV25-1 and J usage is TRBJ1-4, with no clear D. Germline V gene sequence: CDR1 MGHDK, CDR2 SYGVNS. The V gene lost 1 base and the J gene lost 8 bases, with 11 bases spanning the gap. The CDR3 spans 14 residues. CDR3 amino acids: CASSEFTGLEKLFF. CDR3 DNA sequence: TGTGCCAGCAGTGAATTCACGGGTCTGGAAAAACTGTTTTTT.

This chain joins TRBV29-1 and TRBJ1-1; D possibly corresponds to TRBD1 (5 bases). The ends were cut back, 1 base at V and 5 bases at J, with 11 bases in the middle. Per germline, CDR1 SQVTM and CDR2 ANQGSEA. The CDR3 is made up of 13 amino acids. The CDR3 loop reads CSVEVQEGTEAFF. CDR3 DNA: TGCAGCGTTGAAGTACAGGAGGGAACTGAAGCTTTCTTT.

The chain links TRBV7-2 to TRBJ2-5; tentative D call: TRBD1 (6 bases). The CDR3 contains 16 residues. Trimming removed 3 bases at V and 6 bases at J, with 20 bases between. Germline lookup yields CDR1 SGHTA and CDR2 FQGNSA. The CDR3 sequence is CASSFGGQRALKTQYF. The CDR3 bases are TGTGCCAGCAGCTTTGGTGGACAGAGGGCGTTGAAGACCCAGTACTTC.

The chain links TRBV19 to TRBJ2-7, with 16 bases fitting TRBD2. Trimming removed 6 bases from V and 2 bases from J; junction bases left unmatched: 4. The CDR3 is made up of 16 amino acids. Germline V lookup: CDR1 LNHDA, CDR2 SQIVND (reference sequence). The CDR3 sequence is CASSVGLAGGPYEQYF. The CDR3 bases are TGTGCCAGTAGCGTGGGACTAGCGGGAGGGCCCTACGAGCAGTACTTC.

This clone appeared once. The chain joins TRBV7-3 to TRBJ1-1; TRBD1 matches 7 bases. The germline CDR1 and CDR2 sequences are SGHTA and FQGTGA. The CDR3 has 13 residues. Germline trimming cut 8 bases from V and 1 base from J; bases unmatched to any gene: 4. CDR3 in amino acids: CASRGTANTEAFF. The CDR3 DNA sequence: TGTGCCAGCCGGGGGACAGCGAACACTGAAGCTTTCTTT.

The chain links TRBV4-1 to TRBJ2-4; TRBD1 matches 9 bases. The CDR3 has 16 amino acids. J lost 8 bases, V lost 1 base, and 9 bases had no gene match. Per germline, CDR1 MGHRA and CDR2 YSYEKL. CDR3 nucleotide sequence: TGCGCCAGCAGCCAAGTCGGAACAGGGGGCAGGGACATTCAGTACTTC. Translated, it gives CASSQVGTGGRDIQYF.